Shown below are 23 T cell receptor beta chains from a single sample sequenced in a study of cytomegalovirus exposure and HLA in healthy donors. PCR amplification relied on 60 Vbeta primers (plus 13 Jbeta primers). Repertoires were generated with immunoSEQ multiplex PCR, while TCRdb's copy carries only in-frame clones and drops some. This sample has 150,000 to 200,000 clones, with 75% to 85% found just once. The sample comprised PBMCs. The receptors were sampled from a woman younger than 35 in good health and CMV-seropositive.

J is TRBJ2-5 and V is TRBV4-1; 10 positions agree with TRBD2. Unmatched junction bases numbered 7, after V lost 4 bases and J lost 2 bases. The CDR3 extends over 16 amino acids. Looked up from germline, CDR1 is MGHRA and CDR2 is YSYEKL. The CDR3 sequence: CASSRGTSADQETQYF. The CDR3 DNA reads as TGCGCCAGCAGCCGAGGGACTAGCGCAGATCAAGAGACCCAGTACTTC.

The V and J genes are TRBV5-1 and TRBJ2-5; TRBD2 aligns across 8 bases. Germline-derived CDR1 and CDR2 are SGHRS and YFSETQ. V was pared by 0 bases and J by 2 bases, with 9 bases of the junction left unmatched. The CDR3 is 17 amino acids. The CDR3 region has the DNA TGCGCCAGCAGCTTGGTCTATTCGGGGGGGACTCAAGAGACCCAGTACTTC. It yields the protein CASSLVYSGGTQETQYF.

This chain joins TRBV2 and TRBJ2-7; no clear D gene. CDR1 is SNHLY and CDR2 is FYNNEI in the germline V gene. This CDR3 is 14 amino acids long. V dropped 0 bases and J dropped 1 base, with 7 bases sitting between them. In nucleotides, the CDR3 is TGTGCCAGCAGTGAAGCGCTGACATCCTACGAGCAGTACGTC. It is translated as CASSEALTSYEQYV.

V is TRBV19 and J is TRBJ2-3; 10 positions match TRBD2. V trimming: 6 bases; J trimming: 4 bases; junction bases outside the gene matches: 10. The V gene's germline CDR1 is LNHDA and CDR2 SQIVND (reference sequence). The CDR3 has 16 residues. The CDR3 DNA reads TGTGCCAGTAGCCTAACAGCGGGGGGGATCCCAGATACGCAGTATTTT. Its translation is CASSLTAGGIPDTQYF.

J is TRBJ1-6 and V is TRBV6-1; 7 bases line up with TRBD1. Germline V gene data show CDR1 as MNHNS and CDR2 as SASEGT. The CDR3 consists of 16 residues. With 2 bases clipped from V and 4 bases from J, the junction kept 5 bases outside the gene matches. CDR3 loop: CASSEYGGQYNSPLHF. CDR3 nucleotide sequence: TGTGCCAGCAGTGAATATGGGGGACAGTATAATTCACCCCTCCACTTT.

The rearrangement uses TRBV6-6 and TRBJ2-7; D ambiguous. This CDR3 is 14 amino acids long. With 6 bases removed from V and 8 bases from J, the gap between germline ends came to 20 bases. Germline CDR1 and CDR2: MNHNY and SVGAGI (reference sequence). CDR3 loop: CASSPTRLDLKQYV. CDR3 DNA sequence: TGTGCCAGCAGCCCTACCCGGCTAGACCTTAAGCAGTACGTC.

This chain uses TRBV27 with TRBJ1-4; D perhaps matches TRBD1 (6 bases). Germline V gene sequence: CDR1 MNHEY, CDR2 SMNVEV (reference sequence). V was clipped by 7 bases and J by 7 bases, with 13 bases between them. The CDR3 runs to 13 residues. The DNA for the CDR3 is TGTGCCAGCAAGGCAGGGGTTCGTGAAAAACTGTTTTTT. Its translation: CASKAGVREKLFF.

This chain connects TRBV11-3 to TRBJ1-1; 7 nucleotides align to TRBD1. CDR1 is SGHNT and CDR2 is YENEEA in the germline V gene. The CDR3 spans 20 residues. Unmatched junction bases numbered 20, after V lost 2 bases and J lost 2 bases. CDR3 loop: CASSLPLGRTGAPSNTEAFF. CDR3 bases: TGTGCCAGCAGCTTACCCCTGGGTCGAACAGGGGCCCCTTCTAACACTGAAGCTTTCTTT.

The chain has TRBV6-5 and TRBJ1-4; 9 bases agree with TRBD1. Trimming took 6 bases from V and 6 from J; bases not matched to a gene: 5. This CDR3 contains 14 residues. CDR1 MNHEY and CDR2 SVGAGI come from the germline V gene. DNA of the CDR3: TGTGCCAGCAGAGACACAGGGGGCCATGAAAAACTGTTTTTT. Its protein is CASRDTGGHEKLFF.

This clone was counted once. The CDR3 loop reads CASSFGPVVGLTTNEKLFF. The CDR3 nucleotides read TGTGCCAGCAGTTTCGGACCCGTGGTGGGGCTGACAACTAATGAAAAACTGTTTTTT. The genes are TRBV5-6 and TRBJ1-4, with D perhaps TRBD1 (5 bases). The CDR3 length is 19 residues. Germline values: CDR1 SGHDT, CDR2 YYEEEE. Trimming took 5 bases from V and 0 from J, leaving 23 bases between them.

The V call is TRBV2, the J call TRBJ1-2; possibly TRBD1 for D (5 bases). Trimming removed 6 bases at V and 8 bases at J, with 16 bases between. CDR3 length: 13 amino acids. The V gene's germline CDR1 is SNHLY and CDR2 FYNNEI. DNA for the CDR3: TGTGCCAGCAGACAGGATGTAAATGGAGGCTACACCTTC. Translated, it gives CASRQDVNGGYTF.

This clone was observed a single time. V and J are TRBV9 and TRBJ1-6; 7 bases fit TRBD1. Germline assignment: CDR1 SGDLS and CDR2 YYNGEE. There are 14 residues in the CDR3. V lost 10 bases and J lost 6; bases outside the gene matches: 10. Here the CDR3 reads CASGTGTANSPLHF. The DNA for the CDR3 is TGTGCCTCGGGGACCGGGACAGCTAATTCACCCCTCCACTTT.

The rearrangement joins TRBV2 to TRBJ2-1, with D tentatively TRBD2 (7 bases). The CDR3 consists of 15 residues. CDR1 and CDR2 from the germline V gene are SNHLY and FYNNEI. Trimming removed 2 bases at V and 9 bases at J, with 17 bases between. The CDR3 here is CASSERWGGPSEQFF. DNA for the CDR3: TGTGCCAGCAGTGAACGGTGGGGGGGCCCAAGTGAGCAGTTCTTC.

This clone has a single count. The V and J genes are TRBV2 and TRBJ2-4, with a weak D call TRBD2 (7 bases). This CDR3 comprises 12 residues. Germline V lookup: CDR1 SNHLY, CDR2 FYNNEI. The V gene lost 4 bases and the J gene lost 8 bases, with 9 bases spanning the gap. The CDR3 DNA sequence: TGTGCCAGCAGTGCCGGGGGGCACATTCAGTACTTC. It is translated as CASSAGGHIQYF.

V and J are TRBV10-1 and TRBJ2-3, with 8 bases matching TRBD2. V was clipped by 6 bases and J by 3 bases; unmatched bases: 11. This CDR3 contains 16 residues. CDR1 WNHNN and CDR2 SYGVQD come from the germline V gene (reference sequence). CDR3 in DNA: TGCGCCAGCAGCCTACTCCCGGGGGGGCCGACAGATACGCAGTATTTT. Translating it yields CASSLLPGGPTDTQYF.

The V and J genes are TRBV6-6 and TRBJ1-3; D might be TRBD1 (5 bases). CDR1 is MNHNY, CDR2 SVGAGI, per germline (reference sequence). V lost 0 bases and J lost 4, with 13 bases in between. The CDR3 length is 16 residues. The CDR3, as DNA: TGTGCCAGCAGTTACTCGACCGGGGGGAACGGAAACACCATATATTTT. Translating gives CASSYSTGGNGNTIYF.

The V and J genes are TRBV30 and TRBJ1-6; 7 positions match TRBD1. J lost 2 bases, V lost 0 bases, and 1 base had no gene match. CDR3 length: 15 amino acids. The germline gives CDR1 GTSNPN, CDR2 SVGIG (reference sequence). CDR3: CAWSVQGTYNSPLHF. The CDR3 nucleotides are TGTGCCTGGAGTGTACAGGGGACCTATAATTCACCCCTCCACTTT.

The genes are TRBV9 and TRBJ2-7; 7 nucleotides align to TRBD1. The V gene end was trimmed by 2 bases and the J gene end by 3 bases; junction bases not matched to a gene: 11. This CDR3 has 16 residues. Germline CDR1 reads SGDLS; CDR2 reads YYNGEE. The CDR3 nucleotides are TGTGCCAGCAGCGTGAGGGAGACAGGGATCTTCTACGAGCAGTACTTC. Its protein product is CASSVRETGIFYEQYF.

This chain links TRBV13 with TRBJ2-5, with D possibly TRBD2 on 7 matching bases. Trimming took 0 bases from V and 3 from J, leaving 14 bases between them. In germline, CDR1 is PRHDT, CDR2 FYEKMQ (reference sequence). There are 16 residues in the CDR3. CDR3 DNA: TGTGCCAGCAGCTTAGGCGGGGGGCGCCTGGAAGAGACCCAGTACTTC. This gives the protein CASSLGGGRLEETQYF.

On this clone: Other DNA sequences in the same sample also yield this CDR3. The rearrangement joins TRBV19 to TRBJ2-3, with D unresolved. CDR3 length: 15 residues. Between the trimmed V and J ends, which lost 7 bases and 1 base, there was a span of 15 bases. In germline, CDR1 is LNHDA, CDR2 SQIVND (reference sequence). In DNA, the CDR3 is TGTGCCAGTACCGCTGGAGCGCGAGGCACAGATACGCAGTATTTT. It encodes CASTAGARGTDTQYF.

The chain couples TRBV27 to TRBJ1-6, with D possibly TRBD1 on 6 matching bases. Deletions cut 5 bases from V and 10 bases from J, with 12 bases between. Per the germline V gene, CDR1 is MNHEY and CDR2 is SMNVEV (reference sequence). CDR3 size: 13 residues. CDR3 nucleotides: TGTGCCAGCAGTATTCAGGGGTACTCACCCCTCCACTTT. It translates to CASSIQGYSPLHF.

This clone was counted between two and nine times. This chain links TRBV6-5 with TRBJ2-2; maybe TRBD2 (6 bases). With 6 bases removed from V and 0 bases from J, the gap between germline ends came to 8 bases. Germline V lookup: CDR1 MNHEY, CDR2 SVGAGI. This CDR3 contains 14 residues. The CDR3 spells CASRGTANTGELFF. The CDR3 region has the DNA TGTGCCAGCAGAGGGACTGCGAACACCGGGGAGCTGTTTTTT.

The V and J genes are TRBV27 and TRBJ1-3; possibly TRBD1 for D (5 bases). CDR3 length equals 16 residues. The V gene's germline CDR1 is MNHEY and CDR2 SMNVEV (reference sequence). V dropped 6 bases and J dropped 0 bases, with 15 bases sitting between them. The CDR3 spells CASRPTGASSGNTIYF. CDR3 nucleotide sequence: TGTGCCAGCAGACCAACAGGTGCCAGCTCTGGAAACACCATATATTTT.